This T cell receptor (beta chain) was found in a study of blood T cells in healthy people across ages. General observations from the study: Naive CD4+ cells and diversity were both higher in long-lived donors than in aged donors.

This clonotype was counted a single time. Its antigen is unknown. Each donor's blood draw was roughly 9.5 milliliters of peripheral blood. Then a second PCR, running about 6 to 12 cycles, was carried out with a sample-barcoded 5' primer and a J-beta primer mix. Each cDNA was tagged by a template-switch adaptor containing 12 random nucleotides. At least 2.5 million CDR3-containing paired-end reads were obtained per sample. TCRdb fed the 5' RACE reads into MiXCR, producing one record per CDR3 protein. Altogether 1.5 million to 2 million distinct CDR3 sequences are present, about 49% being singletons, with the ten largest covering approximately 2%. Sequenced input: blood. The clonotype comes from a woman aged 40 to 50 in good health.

As DNA, the CDR3 is TGTGCCAGCAGTTACTCGAGGGAGCTGGGAGTTTACAATGAGCAGTTCTTC. The encoded protein is CASSYSRELGVYNEQFF. J is TRBJ2-1 and V is TRBV6-5; TRBD2 might be the D (5 bases). Germline V gene lookup returns CDR1 MNHEY and CDR2 SVGAGI. This CDR3 has 17 amino acids. The V end lost 0 bases, the J end lost 4 bases, and 16 bases lay between the germline ends.